A single sample is the source of the 18 T cell receptor beta chains below, sequenced in a study of blood T cell repertoires in COVID-19. TCRdb keeps only in-frame clones here, not all; method: immunoSEQ multiplex PCR. The table has about 200,000 clones, 80% to 85% seen once. Material for sequencing was PBMCs or T cells enriched from blood (not recorded which). The receptor set was obtained from a man aged 35 to 55 who had recovered from COVID-19.

This clone is a singleton in its sample. The chain recombines TRBV5-1 with TRBJ1-1; possibly TRBD1 for D (5 bases). The CDR3 is 13 amino acids. CDR1 and CDR2 from the germline V gene are SGHRS and YFSETQ. V was pared by 0 bases and J by 4 bases, with 7 bases between. The DNA for the CDR3 is TGCGCCAGCAGCTTGGCTGACAGCACTGAAGCTTTCTTT. Amino acids: CASSLADSTEAFF.

The chain carries TRBV5-5 and TRBJ1-2, with D perhaps matching TRBD1 (5 bases). Germline assignment: CDR1 SGHKS and CDR2 YYEKEE (reference sequence). The CDR3 is 13 residues long. The ends were cut back, 1 base at V and 4 bases at J, with 8 bases in the middle. The CDR3 region has the DNA TGTGCCAGCAGCTTGAGGGGAACCTATGGCTACACCTTC. Amino acids: CASSLRGTYGYTF.

The CDR3 loop reads CASSQSSPGQGDEKLFF. CDR3 in DNA: TGCGCCAGCAGTCAAAGTTCGCCGGGACAGGGAGATGAAAAACTGTTTTTT. V is TRBV23-1 and J is TRBJ1-4; 9 nucleotides agree with TRBD1. TRBV23-1 is known as an ORF, though its function is uncertain. Unmatched junction bases numbered 10, after V lost 2 bases and J lost 6 bases. CDR3 length equals 17 residues.

The genes are TRBV10-3 and TRBJ2-3; D not resolved. The CDR3 sequence is 15 residues long. V was pared by 0 bases and J by 2 bases, with 9 bases between. Germline V gene lookup returns CDR1 ENHRY and CDR2 SYGVKD. In DNA form, the CDR3 reads TGTGCCATCAGTGAGTCGCAGGCTTCCACAGATACGCAGTATTTT. Encoded protein: CAISESQASTDTQYF.

The V and J genes are TRBV19 and TRBJ2-7, with 11 bases that match TRBD1. Trimming cost V 4 bases and J 0 bases; bases outside gene matches: 5. The CDR3 is 16 amino acids. Germline loops: CDR1 LNHDA, CDR2 SQIVND (reference sequence). CDR3 loop: CASSTFGTGGSYEQYF. The CDR3, as DNA: TGTGCCAGTAGTACATTCGGGACAGGGGGCTCCTACGAGCAGTACTTC.

J is TRBJ2-7 and V is TRBV3-1 (or the pseudogene TRBV3-2); no reliable D call. Germline V CDR1 and CDR2: LGHDT, YNNKEL (reference sequence). This CDR3 is 13 amino acids long. Trimming took off 2 bases at V and 5 bases at J, with 10 bases between the two ends. The CDR3 DNA reads TGTGCCAGCAGCCAAAGTCCGAGCAACGAGCAGTACTTC. Residues: CASSQSPSNEQYF.

The V call is TRBV30, the J call TRBJ2-7; no clear D. Trimming removed 3 bases from V and 3 bases from J, with 15 bases in between. CDR1 and CDR2 (germline): GTSNPN, SVGIG (reference sequence). CDR3 length: 14 residues. CDR3 residues: CAWSQLPARYEQYF. The CDR3, as DNA: TGTGCCTGGAGCCAACTTCCAGCGCGCTACGAGCAGTACTTC.

The rearrangement uses TRBV12-3 or TRBV12-4 and TRBJ2-7; no clear D gene. The CDR3 consists of 13 residues. V was trimmed by 6 bases and J by 2 bases, leaving 11 bases between them. The CDR3 region has the DNA TGTGCCAGCAGCTCTGACACGACCTACGAGCAGTACTTC. This gives the protein CASSSDTTYEQYF.

The chain uses TRBV19 and TRBJ1-2; 8 bases map to TRBD1. From germline, CDR1 is LNHDA and CDR2 SQIVND (reference sequence). The CDR3 covers 15 residues. Trimming removed 3 bases from V and 4 bases from J; junction bases left unmatched: 7. CDR3 sequence reads: CASSIPGTGPYGYTF. The CDR3 coding sequence is TGTGCCAGTAGTATCCCGGGGACAGGCCCCTATGGCTACACCTTC.

This chain connects TRBV19 to TRBJ2-7, with 7 bases identical to TRBD1. J was trimmed by 3 bases and V by 5 bases; bases with no gene match: 4. The CDR3 runs to 13 residues. Germline CDR1 reads LNHDA; CDR2 reads SQIVND (reference sequence). The CDR3 region is CASSVTGDYEQYF. The CDR3 nucleotides read TGTGCCAGTAGTGTCACAGGGGACTACGAGCAGTACTTC.

The chain's CDR3 is CASRRITGTNQPQHF. CDR3 nucleotides: TGTGCCAGCAGACGCATCACAGGGACCAATCAGCCCCAGCATTTT. This rearrangement joins TRBV7-8 to TRBJ1-5, with D maybe TRBD1 (6 bases). The CDR3 totals 15 residues. Trimming shortened V by 6 bases and J by 3 bases, and 15 bases separated the two germline ends. Germline V gene sequence: CDR1 SGHVS, CDR2 FQNEAQ. Combining the CDR3 with reference TRBV7-8 and TRBJ1-5 gives the whole variable domain GAGVSQSPRYKVAKRGQDVALRCDPISGHVSLFWYQQALGQGPEFLTYFQNEAQLDKSGLPSDRFFAERPEGSVSTLKIQRTQQEDSAVYLCASRRITGTNQPQHFGDGTRLSIL.

The chain combines TRBV7-9 with TRBJ1-2; tentatively, D is TRBD1 (5 bases). Germline assignment: CDR1 SEHNR and CDR2 FQNEAQ (reference sequence). This CDR3 contains 13 residues. With 5 bases removed from V and 7 bases from J, the gap between germline ends came to 14 bases. The CDR3 loop reads CASSPGLFAGYTF. The CDR3 DNA sequence: TGTGCCAGCAGCCCGGGACTATTTGCTGGCTACACCTTC.

The chain has TRBV6-4 and TRBJ2-1, with 8 bases that match TRBD1. The CDR3 has 15 amino acids. The V gene end was trimmed by 4 bases and the J gene end by 1 base; junction bases not matched to a gene: 3. Looked up from germline, CDR1 is MRHNA and CDR2 is SNTAGT. The CDR3 is CASSAGDRSYNEQFF. The CDR3 region has the DNA TGTGCCAGCAGTGCGGGGGACAGGTCCTACAATGAGCAGTTCTTC.

This clone appeared once. CDR3 nucleotide sequence: TGTGCCAGCAGCATCTCCGGAGGTGACTATGGCTACACCTTC. Protein sequence: CASSISGGDYGYTF. The chain joins TRBV9 to TRBJ1-2, with D uncertain. Germline CDR1 is SGDLS and CDR2 is YYNGEE. The length of the CDR3 is 14 residues. V lost 4 bases and J lost 3, with 13 bases in between. Filled out from reference TRBV9 and TRBJ1-2, the complete variable domain reads DSGVTQTPKHLITATGQRVTLRCSPRSGDLSVYWYQQSLDQGLQFLIQYYNGEERAKGNILERFSAQQFPDLHSELNLSSLELGDSALYFCASSISGGDYGYTFGSGTRLTVV.

In this sample, this clone turned up a few times. This chain uses TRBV3-1 (or the pseudogene TRBV3-2) with TRBJ1-1; possible D gene TRBD1, 6 bases. The ends were cut back, 4 bases at V and 7 bases at J, with 19 bases in the middle. The CDR3 runs to 15 residues. Germline-derived CDR1 and CDR2 are LGHDT and YNNKEL (reference sequence). CDR3 region: CASSPLGGAKGEAFF. The CDR3 nucleotides are TGTGCCAGCAGCCCCTTGGGGGGGGCGAAGGGTGAAGCTTTCTTT.

The rearrangement links TRBV28 to TRBJ1-5, with a weak D call TRBD1 (6 bases). The V and J ends lost 2 bases and 7 bases respectively, with 15 bases between them. This CDR3 comprises 15 residues. CDR1 and CDR2 (germline): MDHEN, SYDVKM. CDR3 amino acids: CASSLGQGFRQPQHF. DNA for the CDR3: TGTGCCAGCAGTTTAGGTCAGGGGTTTCGGCAGCCCCAGCATTTT. Full variable domain (outside the CDR3, taken from reference TRBV28 and TRBJ1-5): DVKVTQSSRYLVKRTGEKVFLECVQDMDHENMFWYRQDPGLGLRLIYFSYDVKMKEKGDIPEGYSVSREKKERFSLILESASTNQTSMYLCASSLGQGFRQPQHFGDGTRLSIL.

This chain links TRBV3-1 (or the pseudogene TRBV3-2) with TRBJ1-3, with 8 nucleotides matching TRBD1. Germline loops: CDR1 LGHDT, CDR2 YNNKEL (reference sequence). The CDR3 covers 16 residues. Trimming took 4 bases from V and 0 from J; bases not matched to a gene: 5. DNA of the CDR3: TGTGCCAGCAGCCGTACCGACAGGGGCTCTGGAAACACCATATATTTT. Protein product: CASSRTDRGSGNTIYF.

The V call is TRBV4-1, the J call TRBJ2-3; TRBD2 might be the D (6 bases). Per germline, CDR1 MGHRA and CDR2 YSYEKL. The CDR3 length is 17 residues. V lost 1 base and J 0 bases, leaving 14 bases between the germline ends. The CDR3 loop reads CASSQGGAGISTDTQYF. The CDR3 DNA reads TGCGCCAGCAGCCAAGGGGGTGCGGGAATTAGCACAGATACGCAGTATTTT.